These 32 T cell receptor beta chains share one sample of origin, sequenced in a study of blood T cell repertoires in COVID-19. Sequencing used immunoSEQ multiplex PCR; TCRdb keeps in-frame clones, though not all of them. The sample records around 310,000 clones, roughly 86% being singletons. The sample was PBMCs or T cells enriched from blood (not recorded which). These receptors came from a woman aged 25 to 39 who had recovered from COVID-19.

The chain joins TRBV2 to TRBJ1-5; D ambiguous. The CDR3 length is 14 residues. Trimming pared 7 bases from V and 6 bases from J, leaving 16 bases between. The germline CDR1 and CDR2 sequences are SNHLY and FYNNEI. Written as DNA, the CDR3 is TGTGCCAGCACTATTGAATCGAGGGCTCAGCCCCAGCATTTT. Its translation is CASTIESRAQPQHF. Full variable domain (outside the CDR3, taken from reference TRBV2 and TRBJ1-5): EPEVTQTPSHQVTQMGQEVILRCVPISNHLYFYWYRQILGQKVEFLVSFYNNEISEKSEIFDDQFSVERPDGSNFTLKIRSTKLEDSAMYFCASTIESRAQPQHFGDGTRLSIL.

The table lists this clone with a count of one. The rearrangement uses TRBV7-3 and TRBJ1-1; TRBD1 matches 7 bases. Trimming removed 4 bases from V and 1 base from J; junction bases left unmatched: 3. CDR3 size: 14 residues. The germline gives CDR1 SGHTA, CDR2 FQGTGA. CDR3 in amino acids: CASSSGQQNTEAFF. The CDR3 DNA sequence: TGTGCCAGCAGCTCGGGACAGCAGAACACTGAAGCTTTCTTT. Looking up the rest from reference TRBV7-3 and TRBJ1-1 gives the full variable domain: GAGVSQTPSNKVTEKGKYVELRCDPISGHTALYWYRQSLGQGPEFLIYFQGTGAADDSGLPNDRFFAVRPEGSVSTLKIQRTERGDSAVYLCASSSGQQNTEAFFGQGTRLTVV.

This clone is a singleton in its sample. V and J are TRBV30 and TRBJ1-6; D uncertain. The CDR3 covers 15 residues. V was pared by 2 bases and J by 0 bases, with 8 bases between. Germline CDR1 reads GTSNPN; CDR2 reads SVGIG (reference sequence). The CDR3 coding sequence is TGTGCCTGGAGTCTGGGGAGCTCCTATAATTCACCCCTCCACTTT. Protein sequence: CAWSLGSSYNSPLHF.

The rearrangement links TRBV20-1 to TRBJ1-1, with D possibly TRBD1 on 5 matching bases. This CDR3 contains 10 residues. The ends were cut back, 6 bases at V and 8 bases at J, with 10 bases in the middle. Germline CDR1 reads DFQATT; CDR2 reads SNEGSKA (reference sequence). The CDR3 sequence: CSAGHWEAFF. The CDR3 nucleotides read TGCAGTGCAGGACACTGGGAAGCTTTCTTT.

The chain couples TRBV7-8 to TRBJ1-3; 7 positions agree with TRBD1. Trimming took 2 bases from V and 5 from J; bases not matched to a gene: 3. The CDR3 runs 14 residues. CDR1 is SGHVS and CDR2 is FQNEAQ in the germline V gene. The CDR3 sequence: CASSLTQGRNTIYF. CDR3 in DNA: TGTGCCAGCAGCTTAACACAGGGGCGAAACACCATATATTTT.

V gene TRBV7-9 combines with J gene TRBJ2-7, with TRBD1 matching over 7 bases. CDR1 is SEHNR and CDR2 is FQNEAQ in the germline V gene (reference sequence). The trim removed 4 bases at V and 2 bases at J, leaving 5 bases unmatched. The CDR3 contains 14 residues. The CDR3 coding sequence is TGTGCCAGCAGCTACAGACAGGGCCCCTACGAGCAGTACTTC. Amino acid sequence: CASSYRQGPYEQYF.

The table lists this clone with a count of one. The chain uses TRBV24-1 and TRBJ2-1, with TRBD2 matching 13 bases. Per germline, CDR1 KGHDR and CDR2 SFDVKD. This CDR3 is 17 amino acids long. The trim removed 4 bases at V and 3 bases at J, leaving 5 bases unmatched. CDR3 in amino acids: CATSDWTSGRDYNEQFF. The CDR3 DNA is TGTGCCACCAGTGACTGGACTAGCGGGAGAGACTACAATGAGCAGTTCTTC.

V is TRBV29-1 and J is TRBJ1-2; D is uncertain. V was shortened by 7 bases and J by 5 bases, with 11 bases between the two germline ends. CDR3 length: 11 residues. Germline CDR1 is SQVTM and CDR2 is ANQGSEA. CDR3 amino acids: CSAGDGYGYTF. The CDR3 nucleotides are TGCAGCGCCGGGGATGGGTATGGCTACACCTTC.

The chain links TRBV11-3 to TRBJ2-1, with a tentative D call TRBD1 (6 bases). V lost 1 base and J 7 bases, leaving 14 bases between the germline ends. The germline gives CDR1 SGHNT, CDR2 YENEEA. The CDR3 covers 15 residues. CDR3 sequence (DNA): TGTGCCAGCAGCTTAGGTCAGGGGCGCGATAATGAGCAGTTCTTC. Translation gives CASSLGQGRDNEQFF. The variable domain in full, completed from reference TRBV11-3 and TRBJ2-1, reads EAGVVQSPRYKIIEKKQPVAFWCNPISGHNTLYWYLQNLGQGPELLIRYENEEAVDDSQLPKDRFSAERLKGVDSTLKIQPAELGDSAVYLCASSLGQGRDNEQFFGPGTRLTVL.

The DNA of the CDR3 is TGCGCCAGCAGCCAAGTTTGGGGGAGGAACGATTCACCCCTCCACTTT. This gives the protein CASSQVWGRNDSPLHF. This chain joins TRBV4-1 and TRBJ1-6, with D maybe TRBD1 (5 bases). Trimming pared 1 base from V and 8 bases from J, leaving 15 bases between. The germline CDR1 and CDR2 sequences are MGHRA and YSYEKL. CDR3 length equals 16 residues.

This clone has more than one count but fewer than ten. V is TRBV5-6 and J is TRBJ2-2; TRBD2 is a possible D gene (5 bases). The germline V gene encodes CDR1 SGHDT and CDR2 YYEEEE. The germline V and J ends were trimmed by 5 bases and 1 base, with 15 bases remaining between them. The CDR3 consists of 16 residues. The CDR3 loop reads CASRSSRYLNTGELFF. The CDR3 nucleotides are TGTGCCAGCAGATCTAGCCGATACTTGAACACCGGGGAGCTGTTTTTT.

The chain combines TRBV5-1 with TRBJ2-2; TRBD1 aligns across 7 bases. Germline V gives CDR1 SGHRS, CDR2 YFSETQ. Trimming removed 3 bases from V and 4 bases from J; junction bases left unmatched: 6. The CDR3 is 15 residues long. CDR3 amino acids: CASSWDSRGTGELFF. CDR3 nucleotides: TGCGCCAGCAGCTGGGACAGTAGGGGCACCGGGGAGCTGTTTTTT.

The rearrangement uses TRBV5-1 and TRBJ2-2; 10 positions match TRBD2. The CDR3 is 19 amino acids. V was pared by 6 bases and J by 4 bases, with 18 bases of the junction left unmatched. Per the germline V gene, CDR1 is SGHRS and CDR2 is YFSETQ. Here the CDR3 reads CASKPRVAGGSLFTGELFF. Here the CDR3 DNA reads TGCGCCAGCAAACCCCGAGTAGCGGGAGGCTCGTTGTTCACCGGGGAGCTGTTTTTT.

Here the CDR3 DNA reads TGTGCCAGTAGACACACTAGCGGGAGCTACGAGCAGTACTTC. This sequence encodes CASRHTSGSYEQYF. The genes are TRBV19 and TRBJ2-7, with 11 bases fitting TRBD2. The junction had 4 bases not matched to a gene; V was cut back by 6 bases and J by 3 bases. The V gene's germline CDR1 is LNHDA and CDR2 SQIVND (reference sequence). This CDR3 is built from 14 residues. The full variable domain, rest sourced from reference TRBV19 and TRBJ2-7, is DGGITQSPKYLFRKEGQNVTLSCEQNLNHDAMYWYRQDPGQGLRLIYYSQIVNDFQKGDIAEGYSVSREKKESFPLTVTSAQKNPTAFYLCASRHTSGSYEQYFGPGTRLTVT.

The chain employs TRBV7-2 and TRBJ2-7; D possibly corresponds to TRBD2 (5 bases). Germline CDR1 and CDR2: SGHTA and FQGNSA. The V gene lost 1 base and the J gene lost 2 bases, with 12 bases spanning the gap. The CDR3 consists of 15 residues. The CDR3, as DNA: TGTGCCAGCAGCTTAGATGGGGAGAGGGCCTACGAGCAGTACTTC. This translates into CASSLDGERAYEQYF.

The chain couples TRBV4-1 to TRBJ2-7; D call uncertain. The CDR3 is 13 amino acids. Trimming shortened V by 0 bases and J by 3 bases, and 6 bases separated the two germline ends. Germline loops: CDR1 MGHRA, CDR2 YSYEKL. The CDR3 coding sequence is TGCGCCAGCAGCCAAGAAGGAGTCTACGAGCAGTACTTC. Translation gives CASSQEGVYEQYF.

The CDR3 sequence: CASSQGQRGYTF. CDR3 coding DNA: TGTGCCAGCAGCCAAGGACAGCGCGGCTACACCTTC. The chain employs TRBV6-5 and TRBJ1-2, with D possibly being TRBD1 (6 bases). Germline-derived CDR1 and CDR2 are MNHEY and SVGAGI. V shed 6 bases and J shed 8 bases, with 13 bases lying between them. This CDR3 spans 12 amino acids.

The V call is TRBV5-1, the J call TRBJ2-5; 7 positions agree with TRBD2. This CDR3 is 15 amino acids long. V trimming: 7 bases; J trimming: 4 bases; junction bases outside the gene matches: 13. The germline gives CDR1 SGHRS, CDR2 YFSETQ. CDR3 in amino acids: CASGQAGREGETQYF. CDR3 nucleotide sequence: TGCGCCAGCGGCCAGGCTGGCAGGGAGGGAGAGACCCAGTACTTC. Together with reference TRBV5-1 and TRBJ2-5, the CDR3 gives the full variable domain: KAGVTQTPRYLIKTRGQQVTLSCSPISGHRSVSWYQQTPGQGLQFLFEYFSETQRNKGNFPGRFSGRQFSNSRSEMNVSTLELGDSALYLCASGQAGREGETQYFGPGTRLLVL.

This clone has ten or more counts. This chain links TRBV18 with TRBJ1-6; D ambiguous. This CDR3 has 13 amino acids. V was cut by 3 bases and J by 7 bases, with 7 bases left in between. The germline CDR1 and CDR2 sequences are KGHSH and LQKENI. The DNA for the CDR3 is TGTGCCAGCTCACCTGAGGGAAATTCACCCCTCCACTTT. Its protein is CASSPEGNSPLHF.

A word on this clone: Other DNA sequences in this specimen translate into the identical CDR3. The chain employs TRBV27 and TRBJ1-2; 8 nucleotides agree with TRBD1. The J segment lost 2 bases and the V segment lost 4 bases, leaving 0 bases of the junction unmatched. The CDR3 covers 13 residues. The germline V gene has CDR1 MNHEY and CDR2 SMNVEV (reference sequence). The chain's CDR3 is CASSWTGNYGYTF. CDR3 nucleotide sequence: TGTGCCAGCAGTTGGACAGGGAACTATGGCTACACCTTC.

V gene TRBV7-2 combines with J gene TRBJ1-4; D unresolved. Germline CDR1 SGHTA, CDR2 FQGNSA. Trimming took off 3 bases at V and 3 bases at J, with 8 bases between the two ends. CDR3 size: 14 residues. This CDR3 reads CASSFRSANEKLFF. CDR3 nucleotide sequence: TGTGCCAGCAGCTTCAGAAGTGCTAATGAAAAACTGTTTTTT.

V and J are TRBV18 and TRBJ1-1; D is undetermined. Germline lookup yields CDR1 KGHSH and CDR2 LQKENI. The length of the CDR3 is 16 residues. The V gene lost 1 base and the J gene lost 1 base, with 13 bases spanning the gap. CDR3 sequence reads: CASSPREFGQNTEAFF. For the CDR3, the DNA is TGTGCCAGCTCACCACGGGAGTTTGGGCAGAACACTGAAGCTTTCTTT.

The chain employs TRBV4-2 and TRBJ1-3; 9 bases map to TRBD1. CDR1 is LGHNA and CDR2 is YNFKEQ in the germline V gene. The CDR3 runs 17 residues. Losses at the gene ends were 1 base for V and 3 bases for J; bases not matched to a gene: 7. CDR3 residues: CASSQVLGQGFGNTIYF. The CDR3 DNA reads as TGTGCCAGCAGCCAAGTTTTGGGACAGGGCTTTGGAAACACCATATATTTT.

CDR3 sequence (DNA): TGTGCCAGCAGCCAACGCGACATGACTAACTATGGCTACACCTTC. Protein product: CASSQRDMTNYGYTF. J is TRBJ1-2 and V is TRBV14, with D uncertain. The V and J ends lost 2 bases and 0 bases respectively, with 10 bases between them. The CDR3 runs 15 residues. CDR1 is SGHDN and CDR2 is FVKESK in the germline V gene. Drawing the rest from reference TRBV14 and TRBJ1-2, the complete variable domain is EAGVTQFPSHSVIEKGQTVTLRCDPISGHDNLYWYRRVMGKEIKFLLHFVKESKQDESGMPNNRFLAERTGGTYSTLKVQPAELEDSGVYFCASSQRDMTNYGYTFGSGTRLTVV.

This clone has just a few counts. At one end, the junction sequence differs from germline, possibly due to a read error. This chain links TRBV3-1 (or the pseudogene TRBV3-2) with TRBJ2-7, with 7 bases identical to TRBD2. The CDR3 is made up of 13 amino acids. CDR1 is LGHDT, CDR2 YNNKEL, per germline (reference sequence). CDR3 loop: CASSQRGWEGRIF. Here the CDR3 DNA reads TGTGCCAGCAGCCAAAGGGGCTGGGAGGGCCGTATCTTC.

The CDR3 region is CASSQDEGTVEAFF. As DNA, the CDR3 is TGCGCCAGCAGCCAAGATGAAGGAACAGTTGAAGCTTTCTTT. V is TRBV4-1 and J is TRBJ1-1; D not resolved. V was trimmed by 0 bases and J by 7 bases, leaving 12 bases between them. The CDR3 contains 14 residues. CDR1 MGHRA and CDR2 YSYEKL come from the germline V gene.

The chain has TRBV4-3 and TRBJ2-3; a possible D gene is TRBD1 (5 bases). The CDR3 runs 15 residues. V was clipped by 0 bases and J by 2 bases, with 9 bases between them. Germline V gives CDR1 LGHNA, CDR2 YSLEER. The CDR3 DNA reads as TGCGCCAGCAGCCAAGATACAGGTTCCACAGATACGCAGTATTTT. Protein sequence: CASSQDTGSTDTQYF.

This sequence joins TRBV7-9 and TRBJ2-7; 9 bases agree with TRBD2. The CDR3 is 15 residues long. The V gene end was trimmed by 5 bases and the J gene end by 2 bases; junction bases not matched to a gene: 7. The V gene's germline CDR1 is SEHNR and CDR2 FQNEAQ (reference sequence). The CDR3 nucleotides read TGTGCCAGCAGCCGTGGTGGGACTAGCCCCTACGAGCAGTACTTC. It yields the protein CASSRGGTSPYEQYF.

The V call is TRBV6-5, the J call TRBJ1-1; D is uncertain. With 8 bases removed from V and 6 bases from J, the gap between germline ends came to 10 bases. The CDR3 consists of 11 residues. Germline V gives CDR1 MNHEY, CDR2 SVGAGI. In nucleotides, the CDR3 is TGTGCCAGCGGAGTAGCGGCTGAAGCTTTCTTT. Translation: CASGVAAEAFF.

V gene TRBV7-2 combines with J gene TRBJ2-4; D is possibly TRBD1 (6 bases). Looked up from germline, CDR1 is SGHTA and CDR2 is FQGNSA. V lost 8 bases, J lost 7 bases, and 21 bases lay in between. The CDR3 runs to 15 residues. CDR3 residues: CASARLGAGGNIQYF. Written as DNA, the CDR3 is TGTGCCAGCGCTCGGCTGGGGGCAGGAGGTAACATTCAGTACTTC.

This clone was counted a single time. The gene calls are TRBV27 and TRBJ2-1; a weak D match, TRBD1 (5 bases). Between the trimmed V and J ends, which lost 0 bases and 7 bases, there was a span of 7 bases. The V gene's germline CDR1 is MNHEY and CDR2 SMNVEV (reference sequence). CDR3 length: 13 amino acids. This chain's CDR3 is CASSLSGANEQFF. Written as DNA, the CDR3 is TGTGCCAGCAGTTTATCTGGGGCGAATGAGCAGTTCTTC.

V usage is TRBV7-2 and J usage is TRBJ2-2, with 11 bases aligning to TRBD2. Germline V gene data show CDR1 as SGHTA and CDR2 as FQGNSA. This CDR3 has 16 amino acids. V lost 0 bases to trimming and J lost 7 bases; unmatched junction nucleotides: 4. The DNA of the CDR3 is TGTGCCAGCAGCTTAGCACTAGCGGGAGATGTCGGGGAGCTGTTTTTT. This codes for CASSLALAGDVGELFF.